This T cell receptor beta chain is from a study of beta chain features in type 1 diabetes (dated 2018 in TCRdb). Some background on the complete study: No differences in mean age, gender distribution, total cell number or subset yield were found between patients and healthy donors. Across all samples, around 99 million sorted cells were examined, and cell number per subset correlated strongly with RNA yield. Regulatory and stem cell-like memory subsets were isolated from only 8 patients and roughly eight healthy donors, whereas naive and central memory subsets came from all 28 donors. In the study, TCRB repertoires of sorted circulating CD4+ T cell subsets from recently diagnosed type 1 diabetes patients were compared with those of matched healthy donors.

The cysteine opens and the phenylalanine closes a CDR3 of 11 amino acids. Only the CDR3 region is kept as DNA, spanning 33 bases read in frame from base 1. Cut back by 6 bases and 11 bases, the V and J ends lie 13 bases apart. From a lookup of the germline V gene (reference sequence), CDR1 and CDR2 are SEHNR and FQNEAQ. All of the isolated RNA was reverse transcribed with the High Capacity cDNA Reverse Transcription Kit, so expressed TCRB transcripts were sequenced. Naive, central memory and regulatory T cell samples underwent deep immunoSEQ sequencing, averaging about 3.3 million total reads per sample. After sorted cells were lysed in RLT buffer, RNA was extracted with DNase-treated RNeasy Micro or Mini kits, with the choice depending on cell number. To prevent cross-contamination, each cell subset was processed individually, whereas patient and healthy donor samples were processed jointly. TCRB sequences were amplified from cDNA with the immunoSEQ multiplex PCR, producing 87-bp fragments spanning the CDR3 region. Sequencing of the amplicons was performed on the Illumina HiSeq platform. The study's own analysis went as follows. PCR bias was corrected computationally using synthetic template baselines, and reads within Hamming distance 2 were collapsed, with unmergeable singletons discarded. Reads were aligned against IMGT so that V, D and J genes, CDR3 length and insertions or deletions at six rearrangement sites could be assigned. Within each subset, clonotype counts were normalized to sorted cell number, after which true diversity and Gini coefficients were computed with the tcR R package. The overlap coefficient, calculated on TCRB nucleotide sequences, was used to quantify repertoire sharing. Out-of-frame TCRB sequences from naive cells were analyzed as a proxy for the pre-selection repertoire. TCRdb obtained this table from immuneACCESS and retained in-frame rearrangements with V and J assigned. These tables miss some clones; where compared with another copy, unresolved V genes account for less than half of the shortfall, and the remainder is unexplained. V and J calls and clone size follow that table, whereas D and trimming were derived from the DNA. The sample table shows 300,000 to 350,000 clones, and 13% are seen once. 0.015% of the sample comes from the top ten.

Each donor gave one peripheral blood draw, averaging approximately 0.12 L, which was collected into heparinised tubes. Using a panel that included CD45RO, CCR7, CD25, CD127, CD95 and CD27, naive, central memory, regulatory and stem cell-like memory CD4+ T cells were sorted on a BD FACSAria II. Every sorted population had a purity above 95%. PBMCs were isolated immediately by Lymphoprep density gradient centrifugation and stained directly without culture. Samples were stained and sorted in pairs, with one healthy donor and one patient per experiment, so that batch effects were minimized. This clone was seen a handful of times. The antigen it binds to is not known. Qualities for individual bases were not recorded, and no much larger clone is one base off. What the work shows at the level of the full study, not this receptor alone: At VDJ recombination sites, patients with type 1 diabetes made fewer insertions and deleted more nucleotides, a pattern implying thymic rearrangement abnormalities. Because cDNA was sequenced instead of genomic DNA, highly expressing activated cells could be over-represented, though the groups showed no difference in activation or CD3 levels. HLA sub-analyses involved small numbers of individuals, so any influence of HLA type on TCRB rearrangement remained unresolved. Shorter templates might be favored by PCR, yet because patient and control samples were amplified and corrected together, any such skew would affect both groups equally. Naive, central memory and regulatory TCRB repertoires appeared to be more similar among patients than among healthy donors. Type 1 diabetes patients showed a moderate but significant shortening of TCRB CDR3 length in all four CD4+ subsets.

The receptor chain draws on TRBV7-9 and TRBJ1-1; the D gene assignment is ambiguous. Material: naive CD4+ T cells from blood. Per the publication, the cell subset or site label means: true naive CD4+ T cells. The clonotype comes from a woman between 18 and 29 years old with type 1 diabetes. The nucleotide sequence reads as follows: TGTGCCAGCAGTCGCCAACTAGGGGCTTTCTTT. Translated, this gives CASSRQLGAFF.